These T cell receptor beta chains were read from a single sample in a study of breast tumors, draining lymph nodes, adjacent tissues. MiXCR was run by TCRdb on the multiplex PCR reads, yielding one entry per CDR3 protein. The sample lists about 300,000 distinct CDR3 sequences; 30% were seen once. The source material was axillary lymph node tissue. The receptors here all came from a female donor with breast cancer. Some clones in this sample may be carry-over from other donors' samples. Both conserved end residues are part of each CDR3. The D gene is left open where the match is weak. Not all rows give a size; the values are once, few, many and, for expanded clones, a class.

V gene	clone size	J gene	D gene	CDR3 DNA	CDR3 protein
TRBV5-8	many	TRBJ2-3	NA	TGTGCCAGCAGCTTGGGTACTGCAGGGAACACAGATACGCAGTATTTT	CASSLGTAGNTDTQYF
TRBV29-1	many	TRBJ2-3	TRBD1	TGCAGCGTGACAGGACAGGGAACAGATACGCAGTATTTT	CSVTGQGTDTQYF
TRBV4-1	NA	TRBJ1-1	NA	TGCGCCAGCAGCCAAGCCCCCCGGAGGCAGAACACTGAAGCTTTCTTT	CASSQAPRRQNTEAFF
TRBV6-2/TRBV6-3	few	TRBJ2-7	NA	TGTGCCAGCGGGATCAGAAGTAGGTACGAGCAGTACTTC	CASGIRSRYEQYF
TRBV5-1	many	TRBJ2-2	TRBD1	TGCGCCAGCAGCATCCGGGACAGGACGTTGAACACCGGGGAGCTGTTTTTT	CASSIRDRTLNTGELFF
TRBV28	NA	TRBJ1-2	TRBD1	TGTGCCAGCACAGGGGGCTTTTTCTATGGCTACACCTTC	CASTGGFFYGYTF
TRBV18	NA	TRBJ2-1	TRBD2	TGTGCCAGCTCACCTCAACTAGCGGCCCTCTACAATGAGCAGTTCTTC	CASSPQLAALYNEQFF
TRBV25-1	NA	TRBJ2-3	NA	TGTGCCAGCGTTGCCCCACTAGGAGATACGCAGTATTTT	CASVAPLGDTQYF
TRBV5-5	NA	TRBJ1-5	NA	TGTGCCAGCAGCTTGGTCCCCAGTGATAGCGATCAGCCCCAGCATTTT	CASSLVPSDSDQPQHF
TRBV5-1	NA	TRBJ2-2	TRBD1	TGTGCCAGCAGCGGACAGGGTGTTTCCACCGGGGAGCTGTTTTTT	CASSGQGVSTGELFF
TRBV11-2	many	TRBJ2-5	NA	TGTGCCAGCAGCTTAGCGGGCGGCGGGATGCGGGAGACCCAGTACTTC	CASSLAGGGMRETQYF
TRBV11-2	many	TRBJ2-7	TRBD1	TGTGCCAGCAGCGATATACAGGGGTTTGGCGAGCAGTACTTC	CASSDIQGFGEQYF
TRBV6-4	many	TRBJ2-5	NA	TGTGCCAGCAGTGACCCCCACCACCATACAGGGTTTCACGAAGAGACCCAGTACTTC	CASSDPHHHTGFHEETQYF
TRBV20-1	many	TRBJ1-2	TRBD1	TGCAGTGAATTAGGGGGCGCGAATGGCTACACCTTC	CSELGGANGYTF
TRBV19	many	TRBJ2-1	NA	TGTGCCAGTAGTATGGGTATTTACAATGAGCAGTTCTTC	CASSMGIYNEQFF
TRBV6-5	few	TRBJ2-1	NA	TGTGCCAGCAGTTACCGCCCCAAATACAATGAGCAGTTCTTC	CASSYRPKYNEQFF
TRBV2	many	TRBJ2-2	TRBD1	TGTGCCAGCAGTGGTCGGGGACAGGCCACCGGGGAGCTGTTTTTT	CASSGRGQATGELFF
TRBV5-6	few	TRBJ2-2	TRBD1	TGTGCCAGCAGCCCCTTTACAGGGGGCACCGGGGAGCTGTTTTTT	CASSPFTGGTGELFF
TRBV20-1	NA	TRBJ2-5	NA	TGCAGTGCTATGGAACAAGAGACCCAGTCCTTC	CSAMEQETQSF
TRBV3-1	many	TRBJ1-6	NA	TGTGCCAGCAGCCAAGCCGGGGGCGTCGGGACACCCCTCCACTTT	CASSQAGGVGTPLHF
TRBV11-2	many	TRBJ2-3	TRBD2	TGTGCCAGCATCCGGACTAGCGGGCCCAATACGCAGTATTTT	CASIRTSGPNTQYF
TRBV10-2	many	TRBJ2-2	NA	TGCGCCAGCAGTGATCCTCCGCTCGGGGAGCTGTTTTTT	CASSDPPLGELFF
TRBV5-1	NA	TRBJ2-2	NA	TGCGCCAGCAGAGCGACGCCAAAACACACCAGGGAGCTGTCTTTT	CASRATPKHTRELSF
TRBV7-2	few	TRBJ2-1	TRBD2	TGTGCCAGCGGCTTAACTCTAGCGGGAGGATACAATGAGCAGTTCTTC	CASGLTLAGGYNEQFF
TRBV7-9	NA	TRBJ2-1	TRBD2	TGTGCCAGCAGCGCGGGGACTAGCGGGAGGAAGCACAATGAGCAGTTCTTC	CASSAGTSGRKHNEQFF
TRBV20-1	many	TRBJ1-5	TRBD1	TGCAGTGCTGGGACAGGGGTGGGACAGCCCCAGCATTTT	CSAGTGVGQPQHF
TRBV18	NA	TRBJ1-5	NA	TGTGCCAGCTCTCCAGGACAGCTCAATCAGCCCCAGCATTTT	CASSPGQLNQPQHF
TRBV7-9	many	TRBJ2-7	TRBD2	TGTGCCAGCAGTACACGGGGAGCCGGGACTAGGTCCTACGAGCAGTACTTC	CASSTRGAGTRSYEQYF
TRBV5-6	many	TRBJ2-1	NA	TGTGCCAGCAGCCTCGGAGGGGGCCTAGGCCTGTTCTTC	CASSLGGGLGLFF
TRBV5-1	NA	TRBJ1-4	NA	TGCGCCAGCAGCCCCGCGGGGGTTGATGAAAAACTGTTTTTT	CASSPAGVDEKLFF
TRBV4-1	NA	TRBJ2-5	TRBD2	TGCGCCAGCAGCCAAGAACGGACTAGCGGGTTAGAGACCCAGTACTTC	CASSQERTSGLETQYF
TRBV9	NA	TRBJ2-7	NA	TGTGCCAGCTCACCGTCTTCTCGCGGGACGTTCTACGAGCAGTACTTC	CASSPSSRGTFYEQYF